This T cell receptor (beta chain) was identified in a study of cytomegalovirus exposure and HLA in healthy donors. Study outcomes and limitations: TCR beta sequences numbering roughly 16,000 were associated with HLA alleles at 0.05 false discovery rate in a later analysis. Donors belonging to an Asian-associated ancestry cluster reportedly showed fewer N-insertions in productive TCRs than the approximately 680-donor mean, according to what a later analysis found. Rarity marked most TCR sequences, yet some public TCRs occurred in many donors.

The CDR3 consists of 15 residues. Deletions cut 2 bases from V and 0 bases from J, with 12 bases between. Looked up from germline, CDR1 is SGHRS and CDR2 is YFSETQ. Primers for the PCR totalled 60 Vbeta and 13 Jbeta. TCRdb's copy holds only in-frame clones and misses some; the assay was immunoSEQ multiplex PCR. Of around 250,000 clones listed, 81% were seen once; the top ten hold under 8%. On this clone: Antigen unknown.

This sequence was found in a woman between 55 and 75 years old in good health and CMV-seropositive. The chain uses TRBV5-1 and TRBJ2-7; maybe TRBD1 (6 bases). The sequenced material came from PBMCs. The CDR3 region has the DNA TGCGCCAGCAGCTTCCGGGACACGAGCTCCTACGAGCAGTACTTC. Its protein is CASSFRDTSSYEQYF.